The T cell receptor (beta chain) under discussion was sequenced for a study of human T cells and chemical hapten exposure. Whole-study context: Per-sample TCR yields varied mainly from small pooled library volume differences.

J was trimmed by 3 bases and V by 5 bases; bases with no gene match: 10. From germline, CDR1 is SGHTA and CDR2 FQGNSA. This CDR3 is 15 amino acids long. Each CDR3 protein is one row after TCRdb ran MiXCR on the RACE reads. The data contain under 200,000 distinct CDR3 sequences, about a quarter of them seen just once; the ten biggest clones take up approximately 2.3%. Time point: patch test 3, about 24 weeks after DPC sensitization. The treatment is: therapeutic diphenylcyclopropenone sensitization with weekly scalp DPC. It was unfractionated whole blood from which total RNA was extracted. This clonotype was observed a single time.

The rearrangement links TRBV7-2 to TRBJ2-7; 7 bases map to TRBD1. The source material was whole blood, sampled in connection with sensitization to the hapten diphenylcyclopropenone (DPC). The clonotype comes from a woman aged 18-29 years with alopecia areata. Some clones in this sample may be carry-over from other donors' samples. The DNA of the CDR3 is TGTGCCAGCAGCCCTTCGACAGGGAAACACTACGAGCAGTACTTC. Translating gives CASSPSTGKHYEQYF.